This T cell receptor (beta chain) came from a study of CD8 T cells in Susac syndrome. RNA amounts of roughly 0.5 to 1 ug underwent reverse transcription with random hexamers. TCRdb independently ran MiXCR on the immunoSEQ multiplex PCR reads; one entry per CDR3 protein. The sample holds about 250,000 distinct CDR3 sequences, just over 90% seen once. The specimen sequenced was CD4+ T cells from PBMCs. The TCR was taken from a human donor with multiple sclerosis.

CDR3 in amino acids: CSVKTGRNTEAFF. As DNA, the CDR3 is TGCAGCGTTAAGACAGGCCGGAACACTGAAGCTTTCTTT. The chain has TRBV29-1 and TRBJ1-1; D possibly corresponds to TRBD1 (6 bases). Germline loops: CDR1 SQVTM, CDR2 ANQGSEA. This CDR3 is built from 13 residues. With 5 bases removed from V and 1 base from J, the gap between germline ends came to 11 bases.